A selection of T cell receptor beta chains follows, all from one sample in a study of blood T cell repertoires in COVID-19. Libraries were prepared by immunoSEQ multiplex PCR; TCRdb keeps only in-frame clonotypes and omits some of them. The sample carries about 180,000 clones, approximately 81% recorded once. Sequencing was performed on peripheral blood. Receptors were obtained from a man in his late teens or twenties with active or convalescent COVID-19. The CDR3 runs from the conserved cysteine through the conserved F or W. D genes are given only for firm matches. Clone size, where shown, is once, few, many, or a class for clones that have expanded.

j_gene	d_gene	v_gene	abundance	CDR3aa	CDR3nt
TRBJ2-3	TRBD1	TRBV6-5	NA	CASSIGQGDTDTQYF	TGTGCCAGCAGTATCGGACAGGGGGACACAGATACGCAGTATTTT
TRBJ2-5	NA	TRBV29-1	NA	CSVESETQYF	TGCAGCGTTGAAAGCGAGACCCAGTACTTC
TRBJ1-1	TRBD1	TRBV2	NA	CASRPGGPPTEAFF	TGTGCCAGCAGGCCAGGGGGCCCCCCCACTGAAGCTTTCTTT
TRBJ1-2	NA	TRBV15	once	CATSSPDRLLYGYTF	TGTGCCACCAGCAGTCCAGACAGGCTCCTCTATGGCTACACCTTC
TRBJ2-3	TRBD2	TRBV3-1/TRBV3-2	NA	CASSPRLLAGGPDTQYF	TGTGCCAGCAGTCCACGCTTACTAGCGGGGGGGCCAGATACGCAGTATTTT
TRBJ2-5	TRBD2	TRBV10-3	NA	CAISGPDSGNQETQYF	TGTGCCATCAGCGGCCCAGATAGCGGGAACCAAGAGACCCAGTACTTC
TRBJ1-3	NA	TRBV5-4	once	CASSFRDTGSGNTIYF	TGTGCCAGCAGCTTCCGGGACACCGGTAGTGGAAACACCATATATTTT
TRBJ2-1	NA	TRBV15	NA	CATSSSGLGGPYNEQFF	TGTGCCACCAGCAGTTCCGGTTTAGGAGGGCCTTACAATGAGCAGTTCTTC
TRBJ2-1	NA	TRBV19	NA	CASQTTSYSYNEQFF	TGTGCCAGCCAAACTACTAGTTACTCCTACAATGAGCAGTTCTTC
TRBJ2-3	NA	TRBV6-5	NA	CASSYSSGTDTQYF	TGTGCCAGCAGTTACTCTAGCGGCACAGATACGCAGTATTTT
TRBJ2-1	NA	TRBV3-1/TRBV3-2	NA	CASSQEPLLPRQFF	TGTGCCAGCAGCCAAGAACCCCTACTACCAAGGCAGTTCTTC
TRBJ1-5	TRBD1	TRBV28	few	CASNPGTGGNQPQHF	TGTGCCAGCAACCCGGGGACAGGGGGTAATCAGCCCCAGCATTTT
TRBJ1-5	NA	TRBV12-5	NA	CASGGSGTQSGPQHF	TGTGCTAGTGGCGGATCCGGGACACAATCAGGGCCCCAGCATTTT
TRBJ2-3	NA	TRBV6-5	once	CASSYDGRATNQYF	TGTGCCAGCAGTTATGATGGGCGGGCGACGAATCAGTATTTT